These T cell receptor beta chains were read from a single sample in a study of circulating and synovial CD4+ cells in juvenile arthritis. Method: immunoSEQ multiplex PCR; TCRdb's copy keeps in-frame clones and lacks some. The table records some 15,000 clones, 65% to 85% of them present only once. Sample: CD4+ T cells from synovial fluid. The receptors were gathered from a human patient with juvenile idiopathic arthritis. Some clones in this sample may be carry-over from other donors' samples. The CDR3 runs from the conserved cysteine through the conserved F or W. D genes are given only for firm matches. Clone sizes are given selectively: once, few, many, or a class where the clone is expanded.

cdr3_aa cdr3_nt j_call v_call d_call clone_size
CASSLGDRPYEQYF TGCGCCAGCAGCTTGGGGGACAGACCCTACGAGCAGTACTTC TRBJ2-7 TRBV5-1 TRBD1 .
CARSPTSGGEQFF TGTGCCAGAAGCCCAACTAGCGGGGGAGAGCAGTTCTTC TRBJ2-1 TRBV27 TRBD2 .
CASSPRGLSDTQYF TGTGCCAGCAGCCCCCGAGGGCTTTCAGATACGCAGTATTTT TRBJ2-3 TRBV7-8 . .
CAYRGTAGTQYF TGTGCCTACAGGGGTACAGCGGGTACGCAGTATTTT TRBJ2-3 TRBV30 . .
CASSLGTTGYENTGELFF TGTGCCAGCAGCTTAGGGACAACCGGGTACGAAAACACCGGGGAGCTGTTTTTT TRBJ2-2 TRBV7-8 . .
CAISFSGTGYEQYF TGTGCCATCAGTTTCAGCGGGACGGGCTACGAGCAGTACTTC TRBJ2-7 TRBV10-3 TRBD2 .
CASSPNNNSPLHF TGCGCCAGCAGCCCCAACAACAATTCACCCCTCCACTTT TRBJ1-6 TRBV4-1 . few
CASSLLGLAGRDEQFF TGTGCCAGCAGTTTATTGGGCCTAGCGGGCCGGGATGAGCAGTTCTTC TRBJ2-1 TRBV27 TRBD2 .
CASSLLLGSNGYTF TGTGCCAGCAGCCTCCTCCTAGGCTCCAATGGCTACACCTTC TRBJ1-2 TRBV7-2 . .
CAWSPLAGEQFF TGTGCCTGGAGTCCCCTAGCGGGGGAGCAGTTCTTC TRBJ2-1 TRBV30 TRBD2 .
CASSLNGGQYYGYTF TGTGCCAGCAGTTTGAACGGGGGGCAGTACTATGGCTACACCTTC TRBJ1-2 TRBV28 . .
CARYTYRGRGQPQHF TGTGCCAGATATACTTACAGGGGGCGCGGTCAGCCCCAGCATTTT TRBJ1-5 TRBV5-3 TRBD1 .
CASKVDRGDNQPQHF TGTGCCAGCAAAGTGGACAGGGGGGACAATCAGCCCCAGCATTTT TRBJ1-5 TRBV2 TRBD1 .
CASTGQPNSPLHF TGTGCCAGTACGGGACAACCGAATTCACCCCTCCACTTT TRBJ1-6 TRBV19 . .